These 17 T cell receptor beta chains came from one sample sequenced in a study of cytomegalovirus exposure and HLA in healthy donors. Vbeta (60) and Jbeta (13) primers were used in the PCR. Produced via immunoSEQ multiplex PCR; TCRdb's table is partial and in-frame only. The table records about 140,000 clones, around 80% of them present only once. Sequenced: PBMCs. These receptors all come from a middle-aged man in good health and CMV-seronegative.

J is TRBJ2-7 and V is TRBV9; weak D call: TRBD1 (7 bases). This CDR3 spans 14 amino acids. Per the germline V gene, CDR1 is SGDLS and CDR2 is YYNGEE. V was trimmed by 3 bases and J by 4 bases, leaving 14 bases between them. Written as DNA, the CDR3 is TGTGCCAGCAGCGCGGGGGACAGTTCATACGAGCAGTACTTC. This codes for CASSAGDSSYEQYF.

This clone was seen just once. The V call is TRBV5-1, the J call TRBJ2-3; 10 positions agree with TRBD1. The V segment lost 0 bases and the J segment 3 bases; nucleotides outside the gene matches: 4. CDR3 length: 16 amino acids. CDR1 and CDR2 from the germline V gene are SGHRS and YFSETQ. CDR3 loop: CASSLVGTGDTDTQYF. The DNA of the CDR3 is TGCGCCAGCAGCTTGGTGGGGACAGGGGATACAGATACGCAGTATTTT.

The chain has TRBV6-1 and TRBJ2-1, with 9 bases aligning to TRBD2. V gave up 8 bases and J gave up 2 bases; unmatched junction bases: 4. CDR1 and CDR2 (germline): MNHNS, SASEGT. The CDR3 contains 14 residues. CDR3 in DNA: TGTGCCAGCTCCGGGACTAGCCCCTACAATGAGCAGTTCTTC. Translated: CASSGTSPYNEQFF.

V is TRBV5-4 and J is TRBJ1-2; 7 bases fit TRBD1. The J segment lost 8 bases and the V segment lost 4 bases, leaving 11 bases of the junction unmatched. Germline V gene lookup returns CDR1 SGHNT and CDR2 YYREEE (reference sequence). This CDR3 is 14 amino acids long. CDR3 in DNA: TGTGCCAGCAGCAACCGGGACAGAGAGTGCGGCTACACCTTC. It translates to CASSNRDRECGYTF.

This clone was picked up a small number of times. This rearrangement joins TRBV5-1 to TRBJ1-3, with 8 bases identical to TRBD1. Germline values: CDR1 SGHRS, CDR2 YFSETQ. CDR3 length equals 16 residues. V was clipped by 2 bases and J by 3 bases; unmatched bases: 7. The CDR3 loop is CASSFGTGEGGNTIYF. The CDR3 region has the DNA TGCGCCAGCAGCTTCGGGACAGGAGAAGGTGGAAACACCATATATTTT.

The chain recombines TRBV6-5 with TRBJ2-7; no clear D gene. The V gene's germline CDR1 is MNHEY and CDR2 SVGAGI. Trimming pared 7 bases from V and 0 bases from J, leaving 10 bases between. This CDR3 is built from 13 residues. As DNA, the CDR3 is TGTGCCAGCACCCACCCAGGCTCCTACGAGCAGTACTTC. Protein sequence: CASTHPGSYEQYF.

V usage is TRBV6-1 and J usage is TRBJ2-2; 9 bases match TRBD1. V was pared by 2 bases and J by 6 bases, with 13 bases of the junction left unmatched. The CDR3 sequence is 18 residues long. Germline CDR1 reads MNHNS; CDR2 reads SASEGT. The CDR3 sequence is CASSEQGGQGISAGELFF. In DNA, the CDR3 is TGTGCCAGCAGTGAACAGGGGGGACAGGGAATTAGCGCCGGGGAGCTGTTTTTT.

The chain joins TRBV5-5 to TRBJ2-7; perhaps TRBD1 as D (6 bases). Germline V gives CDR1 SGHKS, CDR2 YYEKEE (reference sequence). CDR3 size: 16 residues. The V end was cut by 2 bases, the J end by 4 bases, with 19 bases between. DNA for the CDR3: TGTGCCAGCAGCTTACCGTTAACAGGGTTGAGATACGAGCAGTACTTC. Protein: CASSLPLTGLRYEQYF.

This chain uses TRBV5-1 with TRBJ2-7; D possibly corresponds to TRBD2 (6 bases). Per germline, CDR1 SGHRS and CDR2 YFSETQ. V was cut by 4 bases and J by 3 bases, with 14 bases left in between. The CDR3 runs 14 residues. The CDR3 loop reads CASSPMTDYYEQYF. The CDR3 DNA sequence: TGCGCCAGCAGCCCTATGACGGACTACTACGAGCAGTACTTC.

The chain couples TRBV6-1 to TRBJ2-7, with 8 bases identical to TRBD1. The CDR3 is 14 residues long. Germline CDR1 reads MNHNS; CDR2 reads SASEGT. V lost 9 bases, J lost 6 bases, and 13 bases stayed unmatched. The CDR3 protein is CASTAHGQGGEQYF. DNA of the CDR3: TGTGCCAGTACCGCCCACGGACAGGGAGGCGAGCAGTACTTC.

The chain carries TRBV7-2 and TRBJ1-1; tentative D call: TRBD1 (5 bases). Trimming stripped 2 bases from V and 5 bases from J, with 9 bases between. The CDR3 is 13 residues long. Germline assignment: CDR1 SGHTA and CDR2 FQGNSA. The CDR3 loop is CASSLFQGTEAFF. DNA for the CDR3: TGTGCCAGCAGCTTATTTCAGGGAACTGAAGCTTTCTTT.

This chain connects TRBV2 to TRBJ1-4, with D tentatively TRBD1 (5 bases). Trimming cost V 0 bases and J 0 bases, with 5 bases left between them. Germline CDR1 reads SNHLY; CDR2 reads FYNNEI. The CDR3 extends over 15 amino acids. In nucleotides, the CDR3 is TGTGCCAGCAGTGAAGCAGGGGCAACTAATGAAAAACTGTTTTTT. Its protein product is CASSEAGATNEKLFF.

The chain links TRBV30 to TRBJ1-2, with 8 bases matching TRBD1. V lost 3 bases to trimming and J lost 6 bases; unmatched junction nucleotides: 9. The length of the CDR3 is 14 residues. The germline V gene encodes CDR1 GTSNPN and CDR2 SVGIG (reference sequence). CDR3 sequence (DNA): TGTGCCTGGAGGCAAACAGGGGGAAGCCATGGCTACACCTTC. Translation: CAWRQTGGSHGYTF.

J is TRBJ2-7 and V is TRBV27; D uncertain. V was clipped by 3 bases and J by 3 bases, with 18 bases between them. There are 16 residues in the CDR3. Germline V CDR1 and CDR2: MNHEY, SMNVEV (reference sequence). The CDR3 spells CASSLNPLQAGYEQYF. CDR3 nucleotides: TGTGCCAGCAGTTTGAATCCCCTCCAGGCAGGCTACGAGCAGTACTTC.

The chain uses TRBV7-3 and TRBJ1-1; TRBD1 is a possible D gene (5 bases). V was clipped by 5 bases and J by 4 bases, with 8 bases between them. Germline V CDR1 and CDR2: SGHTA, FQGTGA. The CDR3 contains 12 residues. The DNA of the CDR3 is TGTGCCAGCAGCCCAAGGGGCACTGAAGCTTTCTTT. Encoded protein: CASSPRGTEAFF.

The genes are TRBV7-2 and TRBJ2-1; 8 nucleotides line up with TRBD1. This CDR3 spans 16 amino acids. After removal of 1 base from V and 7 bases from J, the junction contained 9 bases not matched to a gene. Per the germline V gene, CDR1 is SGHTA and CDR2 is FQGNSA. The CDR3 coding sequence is TGTGCCAGCAGCTTAGTATGGCAGGGGGCAAGGAATGAGCAGTTCTTC. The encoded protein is CASSLVWQGARNEQFF.

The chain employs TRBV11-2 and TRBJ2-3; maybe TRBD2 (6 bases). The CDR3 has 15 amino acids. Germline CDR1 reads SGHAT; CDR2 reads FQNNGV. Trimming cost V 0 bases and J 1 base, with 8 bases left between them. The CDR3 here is CASSLDRGGTDTQYF. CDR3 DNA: TGTGCCAGCAGCTTAGATCGCGGGGGCACAGATACGCAGTATTTT.